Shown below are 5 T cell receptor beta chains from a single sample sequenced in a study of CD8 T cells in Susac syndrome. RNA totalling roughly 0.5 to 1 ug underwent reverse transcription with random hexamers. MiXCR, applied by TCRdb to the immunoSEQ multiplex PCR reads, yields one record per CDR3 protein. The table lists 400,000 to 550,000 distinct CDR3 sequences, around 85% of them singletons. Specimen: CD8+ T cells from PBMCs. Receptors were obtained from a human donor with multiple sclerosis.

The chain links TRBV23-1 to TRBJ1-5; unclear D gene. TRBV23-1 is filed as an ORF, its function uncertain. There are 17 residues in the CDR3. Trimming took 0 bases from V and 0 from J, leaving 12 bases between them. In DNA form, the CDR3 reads TGCGCCAGCAGTCAATCCAGGACGGATCTTAGCAATCAGCCCCAGCATTTT. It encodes CASSQSRTDLSNQPQHF.

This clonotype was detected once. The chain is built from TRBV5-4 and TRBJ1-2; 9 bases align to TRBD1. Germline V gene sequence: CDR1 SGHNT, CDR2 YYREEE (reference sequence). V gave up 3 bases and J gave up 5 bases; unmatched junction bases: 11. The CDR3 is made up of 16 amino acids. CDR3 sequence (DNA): TGTGCCAGCAGCTCGTCCGGGACAGGGAAGGAATATGGCTACACCTTC. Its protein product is CASSSSGTGKEYGYTF.

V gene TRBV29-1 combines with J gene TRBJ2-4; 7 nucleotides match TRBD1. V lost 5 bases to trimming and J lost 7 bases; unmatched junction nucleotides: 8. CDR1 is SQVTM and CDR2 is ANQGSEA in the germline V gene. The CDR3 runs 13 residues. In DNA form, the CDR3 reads TGCAGCGTTTATCGACAGGGTGCGAACATTCAGTACTTC. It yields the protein CSVYRQGANIQYF.

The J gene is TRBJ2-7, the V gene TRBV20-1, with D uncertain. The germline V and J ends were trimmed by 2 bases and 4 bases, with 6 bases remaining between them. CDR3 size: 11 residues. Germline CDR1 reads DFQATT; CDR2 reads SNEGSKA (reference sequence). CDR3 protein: CSARRVYEQYF. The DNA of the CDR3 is TGCAGTGCTAGAAGGGTGTACGAGCAGTACTTC.

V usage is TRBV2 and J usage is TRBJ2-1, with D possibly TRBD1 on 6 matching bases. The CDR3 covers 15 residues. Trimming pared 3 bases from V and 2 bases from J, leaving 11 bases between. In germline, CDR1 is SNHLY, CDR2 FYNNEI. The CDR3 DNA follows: TGTGCCAGCAGTGATGGGACAACTCCCTACAATGAGCAGTTCTTC. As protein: CASSDGTTPYNEQFF.